This TCR beta chain derives from a study of patients and donors after allogeneic stem cell transplantation. The germline gives CDR1 KGHDR, CDR2 SFDVKD. The CDR3 is made up of 13 amino acids. The V and J ends lost 1 base and 7 bases respectively, with 7 bases between them. MiXCR, applied by TCRdb to the RT-PCR reads, yields one record per CDR3 protein. The table shows some 960,000 distinct CDR3 sequences, with approximately 19% occurring only once. This clonotype turned up a few times. This sequence joins TRBV24-1 and TRBJ2-1; D remains ambiguous. Specimen: blood, either unsorted or a sorted T cell fraction (not recorded which). The receptor was isolated from a human donor who was either an allogeneic HSCT recipient or a stem cell or donor lymphocyte infusion donor (not recorded which). It is not recorded whose cells these are; they may come from a transplant donor. DNA of the CDR3: TGTGCCACCAGTGATTTCGGTAAAAATGAGCAGTTCTTC. Amino acids: CATSDFGKNEQFF.